This T cell receptor (beta chain) was profiled in a study of regulatory T cells in long-lasting Graves disease. Broader study findings: The study found persistent patients shared more public clonotypes (approximately 2,700) than new patients (roughly 880).

CDR1 is LNHDA and CDR2 is SQIVND in the germline V gene (reference sequence). V dropped 5 bases and J dropped 7; count of bases not matched to a gene: 11. The length of the CDR3 is 15 residues. Concerning this clonotype: The antigen is unknown.

Libraries of TCR beta came from iRepertoire HTBI primers plus Arm-PCR of CDR3 regions. TCRdb reprocessed the multiplex PCR reads via MiXCR and lists one record per CDR3 protein. The repertoire has 300,000 to 500,000 distinct CDR3 sequences, about 20% of them found once; the top ten carry under 25%. The time point here: persistent/refractory GD, antithyroid drugs over 5 years with positive TRAb. Isolated PBMC RNA provided the starting material for the TCR library. This clonotype was obtained from a female donor with Graves disease. The material was peripheral blood mononuclear cells (PBMCs), obtained when the disease was refractory, from a patient treated with antithyroid drugs. The rearrangement links TRBV19 to TRBJ1-5; TRBD1 aligns across 7 bases. CDR3 region: CASSSEGAQRQPQHF. For the CDR3, the DNA is TGTGCCAGTAGTTCCGAGGGGGCGCAGAGGCAGCCCCAGCATTTT.